One TCR beta chain is described in this entry. The sample holds other DNA sequences that translate to the same CDR3. This sample stems from a study of blood T cell repertoires in COVID-19. The V gene end was trimmed by 8 bases and the J gene end by 1 base; junction bases not matched to a gene: 4. This CDR3 contains 13 residues. Germline V gene data show CDR1 as SGHRS and CDR2 as YFSETQ. Repertoires were generated with immunoSEQ multiplex PCR, while TCRdb's copy carries only in-frame clones and drops some. The table records fewer than 150,000 clones, approximately 91% of them present only once. The sequencing sample was made of peripheral blood. The chain is built from TRBV5-1 and TRBJ2-5; 8 nucleotides agree with TRBD1. The TCR comes from a man aged 50 to 59 with active or convalescent COVID-19. The DNA for the CDR3 is TGCGCCAGTCGACAGGGGCTCCAAGAGACCCAGTACTTC. Amino acid sequence: CASRQGLQETQYF.